Below, 4 T cell receptor beta chains from the same sample are listed, as sequenced in a study of T cell repertoires in cytomegalovirus infection. One entry per CDR3 protein results from TCRdb running MiXCR on the reads. The table includes 160,000 or so distinct CDR3 sequences, roughly 21% detected once. Their cognate antigens are unknown. This specimen was CD8+ T cells from cultured PBMCs, taken from culture after CMV antigen stimulation. These receptor sequences come from a human donor in good health (CMV status not recorded). Some clones in this sample may be carry-over from other donors' samples.

This clonotype has ten or more counts. V is TRBV7-2 and J is TRBJ2-1; tentative D call: TRBD2 (6 bases). The V end lost 5 bases, the J end lost 4 bases, and 15 bases lay between the germline ends. The CDR3 runs to 15 residues. The germline V gene encodes CDR1 SGHTA and CDR2 FQGNSA. The CDR3 region is CASSPRDLIYNEQFF. In nucleotides, the CDR3 is TGTGCCAGCAGCCCCCGGGACTTAATATACAATGAGCAGTTCTTC.

This clonotype was observed a handful of times. The chain links TRBV12-3 or TRBV12-4 to TRBJ2-4, with TRBD2 identical over 9 bases. This CDR3 contains 15 residues. V shed 1 base, J shed 7 bases, and the junction held 5 bases outside the gene matches. The CDR3 loop reads CASSLGGGAGNIQYF. The CDR3 DNA sequence: TGTGCCAGCAGTTTAGGCGGGGGGGCCGGGAACATTCAGTACTTC.

This clonotype was detected only a few times. The genes are TRBV14 and TRBJ1-6, with D uncertain. This CDR3 comprises 15 residues. The V end lost 2 bases, the J end lost 7 bases, and 12 bases lay between the germline ends. Per the germline V gene, CDR1 is SGHDN and CDR2 is FVKESK. Here the CDR3 reads CASSQIAGSNSPLHF. The CDR3 DNA sequence: TGTGCCAGCAGCCAAATCGCAGGTAGCAATTCACCCCTCCACTTT.

The rearrangement joins TRBV12-3 or TRBV12-4 to TRBJ2-5, with 7 bases matching TRBD1. This CDR3 is 13 amino acids long. Losses at the gene ends were 8 bases for V and 5 bases for J; bases not matched to a gene: 8. This CDR3 is CASVRQGEETQYF. The CDR3 region has the DNA TGTGCCAGCGTCCGACAGGGTGAGGAGACCCAGTACTTC.